This T cell receptor (beta chain) comes out of a study of blood T cell repertoires in acute mononucleosis (TCRdb year 2020). Looking at the study overall: Convalescent samples were collected 5 to 8 months after the acute presentation, representing the memory response. Mean blood EBV load was about 3.8 log10 genome copies per million B cells during acute infection and 2 to 3 at convalescence.

Overall results and qualifications from the work: Both chains appeared to be involved in GLC-BM selection, with public TCRbeta motifs on BV14-BJ2 and BV20-BJ1 being observed alongside a TCRalpha motif on AV5-AJ31. The low acute-to-convalescent clonotype overlap might be partly explained by sampling error, because only a fraction of each donor's blood was analyzed. Although only about 8.9% of unique acute clonotypes carried over into convalescence, these persisting clonotypes made up most of the response, and the remainder were seemingly replaced by new, diverse de novo clonotypes. The cohort comprised only a few donors, so group averages rested on very few individuals.

CDR1 and CDR2, looked up from the germline V gene (reference sequence), are SEHNR and FQNEAQ. Taken from cysteine to phenylalanine, the CDR3 has 15 residues. The read is trimmed to its CDR3 DNA, 45 bases read in frame from base 1. Clipping removes 1 base from V and 5 bases from J, with 3 as the unmatched junction base count. The label giving this sample's time point can be read as: convalescence about 6 months (5-8 months) after acute presentation (visit 7). CD8 T cell responses to two immunodominant EBV epitopes, BRLF1 109 (YVL-BR) and BMLF1 280 (GLC-BM), were tracked in the study over primary infection. A positive serum heterophile antibody test together with EBV viral capsid antigen-specific IgM pointed to primary EBV infection. As a first step, magnetic positive selection (MACS) was used to enrich total CD8 T cells from the PBMCs. Live CD3+ CD8+ tetramer+ cells were sorted on a FACSAria III to over 90% purity. A PE-conjugated tetramer loaded with the BMLF1 280-288 peptide was used for cell sorting. TCR repertoires of EBV epitope-specific CD8 T cells were deep-sequenced directly ex vivo after tetramer sorting, at acute infection and at convalescence. The donors were three individuals between about 18 and 30 years old who had clinical acute infectious mononucleosis and laboratory evidence of primary EBV infection. Heparinized peripheral blood was drawn at clinical presentation with mononucleosis symptoms and was drawn again about 6 months later. PBMCs were isolated by Ficoll-Paque density gradient centrifugation.

This clone was detected many times. Base qualities are not provided; no much larger clone lies one nucleotide away. For TCR profiling, total RNA from no fewer than 9,500 sorted tetramer+ CD8 T cells was reverse transcribed into cDNA. PCR amplification of CDR3 regions used primers annealing to V and J regions and added unique molecular identifiers so that templates could be tracked. The immunoSEQ platform, including its sequencing and error-correction standards, was used to profile TCRalpha and TCRbeta chains. As for the authors' bioinformatics: Clonal copy numbers were corrected for sequencing and PCR errors, and CDR3s were defined according to IMGT conventions. Only productive rearrangements were analyzed, using immunoSEQ Analyzer versions 2.0 and 3.0, with gene-pairing frequencies processed further in Microsoft Excel. Circos plots were used to visualize V-J pairings, and MEME together with a custom motifSearch program was used to find CDR3 motifs. The probability of generation of TCR sequences was calculated using the OLGA algorithm. Clonotypes seen at both visits were designated persistent, clonotypes seen only acutely were designated nonpersistent, and clonotypes seen only at convalescence were designated de novo. An amino acid clonotype used by more than one donor was defined as a public TCR. TCRdb limited this immuneACCESS table to in-frame rearrangements with V and J called. A share of clones is missing; checked studies link under half to unresolved V genes, and the rest is unexplained. Clonal size and the V and J genes are those of that table, whereas D and trimming came from the DNA. Recorded for this sample are 1,500 or so clones; 25% of them occurred a single time. The ten largest clonotypes hold roughly 25% of the sample.

The clonotype originates from a woman aged 18 to 35 with infectious mononucleosis caused by EBV. The chain employs TRBV7-9 and TRBJ2-3; a stretch of 10 junction bases matches TRBD2. Specimen: EBV GLC epitope tetramer+ CD8+ T cells sorted from PBMCs, collected during convalescence from infectious mononucleosis. The cell subset or site label, read with the paper, signifies: CD8 T cells binding tetramer with EBV BMLF1 280-288 peptide (GLC-BM). Here the CDR3 is given as CASSLGSGRGDTQYF. The sequenced DNA is TGTGCCAGCAGCTTAGGGAGCGGGAGGGGAGATACGCAGTATTTT.